This T cell receptor beta chain is drawn from a study of T cells after yellow fever vaccination. Study-level information: Low-cell-number fractions underwent preparation using SMART-Seq v4 Ultra Low Input.

In regard to this clonotype: Its target is not known.

TCRdb processed the 5' RACE reads anew with MiXCR; each CDR3 protein has one entry. Counted here are about 130,000 distinct CDR3 sequences, under 9% occurring once; the ten biggest clones make up approximately 39%. Whole-study findings and limits: A weaker but faster secondary response was observed, peaking on day 5 versus 15.

The CDR3 loop spans 14 amino acids. Germline CDR1 reads SGHKS; CDR2 reads YYEKEE (reference sequence). V lost 4 bases and J 5 bases, leaving 15 bases between the germline ends. This rearrangement joins TRBV5-5 to TRBJ2-5; TRBD2 might be the D (6 bases). Sequencing was performed on CD8+ T cells sorted from PBMCs, taken on the day of the yellow fever booster vaccination. This receptor was identified in a man between 18 and 29 years old who received the YFV17D yellow fever vaccine. The CDR3: CASSPPFGGETQYF. CDR3 DNA: TGTGCCAGCAGCCCTCCGTTCGGGGGTGAGACCCAGTACTTC.